The rows below give T cell receptor beta chains drawn from one sample of a study of T-cell memory formation after mild COVID-19. TCRdb independently ran MiXCR on the 5' RACE reads; one entry per CDR3 protein. The sample holds 110,000 to 150,000 distinct CDR3 sequences, 14% seen once. Sample: PBMCs or a T cell subset sorted from them (not recorded which). The receptors shown here come from an adult woman who had mild COVID-19 (a few samples of this study predate the infection). Cell type and time point are not known. The CDR3 runs from the conserved cysteine through the conserved F or W. Each record gives: J gene, CDR3 length, V gene, clone size, D gene, CDR3 DNA, CDR3 protein. The D gene is left open where the match is weak. Rows give clone size only sometimes, using once, few, many, or a class for an expanded clone.

>TRBJ2-2|14|TRBV7-2|.|.
TGTGCCAGCAGCTTCTCTTTTAACACCGGGGAGCTGTTTTTT
CASSFSFNTGELFF
>TRBJ2-5|14|TRBV5-1|.|.
TGCGCCAGCAGCTTGGCACTAGGCGGAGAGACCCAGTACTTC
CASSLALGGETQYF
>TRBJ2-7|14|TRBV7-9|few|TRBD1
TGTGCCAGCAGCTCGGACAGGGGGCTGGACGAGCAGTACTTC
CASSSDRGLDEQYF
>TRBJ2-7|13|TRBV30|.|TRBD2
TGTGCTCGGACACTAGCGGGGTCCGGCGAGCAGTACTTC
CARTLAGSGEQYF
>TRBJ2-3|16|TRBV28|.|TRBD1
TGTGCCAGCAGGACGTGGAGGACAGGGGTCACAGATACGCAGTATTTT
CASRTWRTGVTDTQYF
>TRBJ2-3|12|TRBV9|few|.
TGTGCCAGCAGCGGGGGGTCAGATACGCAGTATTTT
CASSGGSDTQYF
>TRBJ2-3|17|TRBV5-1|many|.
TGCGCCAGCAGCTTGGCCGCTAGGGGGGAACCCACAGATACGCAGTATTTT
CASSLAARGEPTDTQYF
>TRBJ2-1|13|TRBV6-5|.|.
TGTGCCAGCAGCAACTCCCCGGGTTATGAGCAGTTCTTC
CASSNSPGYEQFF
>TRBJ1-2|14|TRBV5-1|many|.
TGCGCCAGCAGCTCATGGGACACATACTATGGCTACACCTTC
CASSSWDTYYGYTF
>TRBJ2-3|15|TRBV7-9|.|.
TGTGCCAGCAGCCCCGGGTGGGGGAACACAGATACGCAGTATTTT
CASSPGWGNTDTQYF
>TRBJ2-2|20|TRBV7-9|.|TRBD1
TGTGCCAGCAGCTTGACAGGGTTGGAGTCCCGCCAGGGTTGGATCGGGGAGCTGTTTTTT
CASSLTGLESRQGWIGELFF
>TRBJ1-3|15|TRBV7-8|.|.
TGTGCCAGCAGCCAGGACGGCAACTCTGGAAACACCATATATTTT
CASSQDGNSGNTIYF
>TRBJ2-1|14|TRBV12-3/TRBV12-4|.|TRBD1
TGTGCCAGCATCCACCGGGACAGGGGTGGCGAGCAGTTCTTC
CASIHRDRGGEQFF
>TRBJ2-3|15|TRBV7-9|.|.
TGTGCCAGCAGCCCCAGCGCGGGGAGGACAGATACGCAGTATTTT
CASSPSAGRTDTQYF
>TRBJ2-2|17|TRBV10-3|few|.
TGTGCCATCAGTGAGACGGGGGGCGGATCGAACACCGGGGAGCTGTTTTTT
CAISETGGGSNTGELFF
>TRBJ2-5|15|TRBV7-6|.|TRBD1
TGTGCCAGCAGCATAGGGACAGGGCCGCAAGAGACCCAGTACTTC
CASSIGTGPQETQYF
>TRBJ2-7|15|TRBV27|.|.
TGTGCCAGCAGTTTACAGGGAATGGTGGTTTACGAGCAGTACTTC
CASSLQGMVVYEQYF
>TRBJ1-2|15|TRBV4-1|.|.
TGCGCCAGCAGCCAAGCCACTACAGGGCGGCATGGCTACACCTTC
CASSQATTGRHGYTF
>TRBJ2-2|14|TRBV10-3|.|.
TGTGCCATCATCCCCCATCCGAACACCGGGGAGCTGTTTTTT
CAIIPHPNTGELFF
>TRBJ2-3|16|TRBV27|few|TRBD2
TGTGCCAGCAGTAAAGAGGCTAGCGGCTCCACAGATACGCAGTATTTT
CASSKEASGSTDTQYF
>TRBJ1-1|15|TRBV27|few|.
TGTGCCAGCAGTCGTCAACTAGAGATTATTGCTGAAGCTTTCTTT
CASSRQLEIIAEAFF
>TRBJ1-1|15|TRBV7-9|.|.
TGTGCCAGCAGTCGGCAAGGGGGAGACTCCACTGAAGCTTTCTTT
CASSRQGGDSTEAFF
>TRBJ2-1|12|TRBV6-6|many|.
TGTGCCAGCAGTTACCCGGGGGATGAGCAGTTCTTC
CASSYPGDEQFF
>TRBJ1-6|15|TRBV4-2|few|TRBD1
TGTGCCAGCGAATCCGGGACAGGAGGTAATTCACCCCTCCACTTT
CASESGTGGNSPLHF
>TRBJ2-1|18|TRBV6-5|.|.
TGTGCCAGCAGCCCCTATGGGCGGTACCGTAAAACCTACAATGAGCAGTTCTTC
CASSPYGRYRKTYNEQFF
>TRBJ2-7|16|TRBV7-2|few|.
TGTGCCAGCAGCGCAAGGATTGGACTGGGCCACTACGAGCAGTACTTC
CASSARIGLGHYEQYF
>TRBJ2-1|21|TRBV4-2|few|TRBD2
TGTGCCAGCAGCCAGAGGGTAGGACTAGCGGGAGAGAAGGGGGCCTACAATGAGCAGTTCTTC
CASSQRVGLAGEKGAYNEQFF
>TRBJ2-1|16|TRBV27|few|TRBD1
TGTGCCAGCAGTTTAGCTGGTGACAGGGGATACAATGAGCAGTTCTTC
CASSLAGDRGYNEQFF